Sequencing of this TCR beta chain was carried out in a study of blood T cell repertoires in COVID-19. V shed 11 bases, J shed 3 bases, and the junction held 4 bases outside the gene matches. Germline V lookup: CDR1 ENHRY, CDR2 SYGVKD. The CDR3 loop spans 13 amino acids. Clones were sequenced by immunoSEQ multiplex PCR, and TCRdb holds only the in-frame ones, with some missing. The sample records under 25,000 clones, 87% being singletons. The source of this sequence is a human donor with active COVID-19. The donor label of this sample is uncertain. The chain recombines TRBV10-3 with TRBJ2-3, with 11 positions matching TRBD1. Sequencing was performed on peripheral blood. The CDR3 DNA is TGTGCCGCACGGGACAGGGGGACAGATACGCAGTATTTT. Residues: CAARDRGTDTQYF.